The clone carrying this TCR beta chain was recorded at least ten times. What it binds is not known. With 2 bases clipped from V and 5 bases from J, the junction kept 10 bases outside the gene matches. CDR1 is MNHEY, CDR2 SVGEGT, per germline. The CDR3 loop spans 16 amino acids. These data come from a study of T cells after yellow fever vaccination. The overall study: Those fractions that held only low numbers of cells were prepared using the SMART-Seq v4 Ultra Low Input RNA kit. The study's findings and limits: Though weaker, the secondary response peaked faster, on day 5 versus 15. CD4 and CD8 compartments shared a small share of clonotypes, likely from convergent recombination.

Researchers made TCR cDNA using 5'RACE template switching, and this step added a universal primer site and UMIs. TCRdb re-derived calls from the 5' RACE reads in MiXCR, one entry per CDR3 protein. This sample has 300,000 to 350,000 distinct CDR3 sequences, with about 4.5% found just once. The TCR sequence derives from a man aged 18-30 years who received the YFV17D yellow fever vaccine. Here the sequenced sample was PBMCs, taken 15 days after the yellow fever booster vaccination. The chain joins TRBV6-2 or TRBV6-3 to TRBJ2-7; 9 bases align to TRBD1. The CDR3 nucleotides are TGTGCCAGCAGTTACCCGAGGGACAGGGCGACGCACGAGCAGTACGTC. This sequence encodes CASSYPRDRATHEQYV.